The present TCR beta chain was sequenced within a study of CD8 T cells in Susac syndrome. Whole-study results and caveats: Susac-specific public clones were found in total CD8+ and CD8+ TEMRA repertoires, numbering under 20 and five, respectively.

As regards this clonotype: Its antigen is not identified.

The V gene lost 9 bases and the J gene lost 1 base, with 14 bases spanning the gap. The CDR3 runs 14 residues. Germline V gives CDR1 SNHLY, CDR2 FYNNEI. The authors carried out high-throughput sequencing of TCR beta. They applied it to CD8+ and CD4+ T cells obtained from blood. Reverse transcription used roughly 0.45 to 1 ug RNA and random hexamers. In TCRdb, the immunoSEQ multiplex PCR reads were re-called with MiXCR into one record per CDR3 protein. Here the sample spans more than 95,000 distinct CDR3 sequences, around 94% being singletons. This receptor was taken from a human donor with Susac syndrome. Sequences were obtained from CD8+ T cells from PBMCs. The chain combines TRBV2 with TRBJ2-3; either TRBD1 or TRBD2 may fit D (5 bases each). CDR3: CARRRDGRTDTQYF. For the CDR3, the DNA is TGTGCCAGGCGACGGGACGGTCGCACAGATACGCAGTATTTT. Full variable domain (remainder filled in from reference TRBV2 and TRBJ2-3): EPEVTQTPSHQVTQMGQEVILRCVPISNHLYFYWYRQILGQKVEFLVSFYNNEISEKSEIFDDQFSVERPDGSNFTLKIRSTKLEDSAMYFCARRRDGRTDTQYFGPGTRLTVL.